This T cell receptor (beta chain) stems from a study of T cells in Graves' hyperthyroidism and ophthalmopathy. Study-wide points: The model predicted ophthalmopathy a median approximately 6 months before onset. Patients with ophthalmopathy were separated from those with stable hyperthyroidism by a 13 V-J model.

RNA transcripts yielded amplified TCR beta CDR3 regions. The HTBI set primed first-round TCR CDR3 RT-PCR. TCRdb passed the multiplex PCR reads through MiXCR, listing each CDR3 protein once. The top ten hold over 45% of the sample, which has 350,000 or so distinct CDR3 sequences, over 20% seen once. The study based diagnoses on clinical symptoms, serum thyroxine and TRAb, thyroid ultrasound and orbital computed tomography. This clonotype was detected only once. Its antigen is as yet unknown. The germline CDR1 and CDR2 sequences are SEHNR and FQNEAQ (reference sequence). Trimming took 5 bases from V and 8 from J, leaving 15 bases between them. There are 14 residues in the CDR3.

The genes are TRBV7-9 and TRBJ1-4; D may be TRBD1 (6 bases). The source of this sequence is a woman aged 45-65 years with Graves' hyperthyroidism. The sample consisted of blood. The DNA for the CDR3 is TGTGCCAGCAGCCCACAGGGAGGAGGCGAAAAACTGTTTTTT. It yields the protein CASSPQGGGEKLFF.